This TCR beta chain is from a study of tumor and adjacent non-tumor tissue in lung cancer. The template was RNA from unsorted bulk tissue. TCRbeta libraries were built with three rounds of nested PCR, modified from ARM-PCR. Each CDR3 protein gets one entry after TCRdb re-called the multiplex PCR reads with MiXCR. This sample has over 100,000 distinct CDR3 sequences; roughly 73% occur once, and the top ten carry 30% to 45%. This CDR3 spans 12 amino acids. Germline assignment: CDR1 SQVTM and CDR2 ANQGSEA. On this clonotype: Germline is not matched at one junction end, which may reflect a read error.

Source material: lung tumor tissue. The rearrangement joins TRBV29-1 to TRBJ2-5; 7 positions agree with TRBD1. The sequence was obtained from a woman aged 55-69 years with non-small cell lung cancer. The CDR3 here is CSADRVGETRYF. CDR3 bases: TGCAGCGCCGACAGGGTTGGAGAGACCCGGTACTTC.